This TCR beta chain was sequenced during a study of OX40 agonist ivuxolimab in advanced cancers. Germline assignment: CDR1 LNHNV and CDR2 YYDKDF (reference sequence). The CDR3 length is 15 residues. Trimming took 0 bases from V and 2 from J, leaving 10 bases between them. About this clone itself: Antigen specificity is unknown.

Systemic immunosuppression or a history of autoimmune disease excluded patients. General study findings and limits: The CD4+ and CD8+ T cells in the blood had expanded clonally by week 6 at 0.1 to 3.0 mg/kg. Several nonresponders also turned out to have low normalized T-cell clonal expansion.

This table comes from immunoSEQ multiplex PCR, and its TCRdb copy is limited to in-frame clones, with some not included. The data contain roughly 50,000 clones, over 75% of them singletons. Specimen: CD4+ or CD8+ T cells sorted from blood, collected in a trial of the OX40 agonist ivuxolimab. The origin of this receptor is an adult with an advanced solid tumor such as melanoma, head and neck, liver or kidney cancer. The genes are TRBV15 and TRBJ1-1; D is undetermined. In DNA form, the CDR3 reads TGTGCCACCAGCAGAGATAAACAGCCTAACACTGAAGCTTTCTTT. Protein: CATSRDKQPNTEAFF. Variable domain in full (rest from reference TRBV15 and TRBJ1-1): DAMVIQNPRYQVTQFGKPVTLSCSQTLNHNVMYWYQQKSSQAPKLLFHYYDKDFNNEADTPDNFQSRRPNTSFCFLDIRSPGLGDTAMYLCATSRDKQPNTEAFFGQGTRLTVV.